These T cell receptor beta chains were read from a single sample in a study of PD-1 blockade in classical Hodgkin lymphoma. Assay used: immunoSEQ multiplex PCR; TCRdb lists only in-frame clones, some missing. The sample carries 15,000 to 20,000 clones, over 70% recorded once. The sample in question was peripheral blood mononuclear cells (PBMCs), obtained at baseline. These TCRs come from a human donor with classical Hodgkin lymphoma. CDR3s include the opening cysteine and the closing phenylalanine or tryptophan. The order of the fields is J gene, D gene, clone size, V gene, CDR3 DNA, CDR3 protein. A D gene is named only where the DNA matches it firmly. The listing skips clone size in some rows; elsewhere it reads once, few, many or a size class.

TRBJ2-5	TRBD1	once	TRBV9	TGTGCCAGCAGTACCGGGACAGGCGGCCGTGAGACCCAGTACTTC	CASSTGTGGRETQYF
TRBJ2-2	TRBD1	once	TRBV30	TGTGCCTGGAGTCAGGGGGCGAGCACCGGGGAGCTGTTTTTT	CAWSQGASTGELFF
TRBJ2-5	-	-	TRBV7-2	TGTGCCAGCAGCGCCCGGGAGACCCAGTACTTC	CASSARETQYF
TRBJ1-4	-	-	TRBV6-6	TGTGCCAGCAGTCCCACAGATCCAACTAATGAAAAACTGTTTTTT	CASSPTDPTNEKLFF
TRBJ1-1	-	-	TRBV4-1	TGCGCCAGCAGCCAAGACACTGCTTCCATCTTTTTGACTGAAGCTTTCTTT	CASSQDTASIFLTEAFF
TRBJ2-1	-	-	TRBV5-3	TGTGCCAGAAGCTTTAGCCGGGGGCGGAGGAATGAGCAGTTCTTC	CARSFSRGRRNEQFF
TRBJ2-2	TRBD2	-	TRBV19	TGTGCCAGTAGTGTTAGCGGGAGGGACACCGGGGAGCTGTTTTTT	CASSVSGRDTGELFF
TRBJ2-2	TRBD2	-	TRBV5-1	TGCGCCAGCAGCCTCGGTGCGGGAGCCATAACAGGGAACACCGGGGAGCTGTTTTTT	CASSLGAGAITGNTGELFF
TRBJ2-3	TRBD2	-	TRBV5-1	TGCGCCAGCCGTTTAGCGGGAGGGCCTTTTGTAGATACGCAGTATTTT	CASRLAGGPFVDTQYF
TRBJ2-3	-	-	TRBV7-5	TGTGCCAGAAGCTTATGGGGTAGCGGGAGAACAGATACGCAGTATTTT	CARSLWGSGRTDTQYF
TRBJ1-2	TRBD1	-	TRBV5-5	TGTGCCAGCAGCTCGGACAGGGGATACGGCTACACCTTC	CASSSDRGYGYTF
TRBJ2-1	-	-	TRBV2	TGTGCCAGCAGGGAACGGACGGGACCCAATGAGCAGTTCTTC	CASRERTGPNEQFF
TRBJ1-2	-	few	TRBV9	TGTGCCAGCAGTGAACAGGGATACTATGGCTACACCTTC	CASSEQGYYGYTF
TRBJ1-5	TRBD1	medium-sized	TRBV28	TGTGCCAGCAGAAATACAGGGGGGAGCAATCAGCCCCAGCATTTT	CASRNTGGSNQPQHF
TRBJ1-6	-	-	TRBV11-1	TGTGCCAGCAGCTTAGCGGCAGAAAGCTCACCCCTCCACTTT	CASSLAAESSPLHF
TRBJ1-5	TRBD1	-	TRBV28	TGTGCCAGCAGTTTAGACGGACAGGGTAATCAGCCCCAGCATTTT	CASSLDGQGNQPQHF
TRBJ2-3	TRBD2	few	TRBV2	TGTGCCAGCAGTGAAGGGCTAGCGGAGATCACAGATACGCAGTATTTT	CASSEGLAEITDTQYF
TRBJ1-2	TRBD1	-	TRBV11-2	TGTGCCAGCAGCGTCGGGACAGGGGTCTATGGCTACACCTTC	CASSVGTGVYGYTF
TRBJ2-1	TRBD2	-	TRBV18	TGTGCCAGCTCACCACCGGGTCTAGCGGGGGGAAATGAGCAGTTCTTC	CASSPPGLAGGNEQFF
TRBJ2-2	TRBD2	-	TRBV5-1	TGCGCCAGCAGATCCCGGTCGGCTAGCGGCTTTAACACCGGGGAGCTGTTTTTT	CASRSRSASGFNTGELFF
TRBJ1-3	-	-	TRBV28	TGTGCCAGCAGACGACTTGCAGGAAACACCATATATTTT	CASRRLAGNTIYF
TRBJ1-5	-	-	TRBV28	TGTGCCAGCAGTTTGCAGGGGCCGAGCAATCAGCCCCAGCATTTT	CASSLQGPSNQPQHF
TRBJ1-4	-	-	TRBV7-9	TGTGCCAGCAGCTTTCGGGGGTACAATGAAAAACTGTTTTTT	CASSFRGYNEKLFF
TRBJ2-7	TRBD2	-	TRBV6-5	TGTGCCAGCAGTTTCTCTAGCGGGGGGCCCTACGAGCAGTACTTC	CASSFSSGGPYEQYF
TRBJ2-7	TRBD2	-	TRBV2	TGTGCCAGCAGCAAGACTAGCGGGATCTCCTACGAGCAGTACTTC	CASSKTSGISYEQYF
TRBJ2-2	-	-	TRBV5-4	TGTGCCAGCAGCTTAGACAGGTATCCCGGGGAGCTGTTTTTT	CASSLDRYPGELFF
TRBJ2-2	-	-	TRBV6-1	TGTGCCAGTCCGGAAAGGGGGGCCGGCGGGGAGCTGTTTTTT	CASPERGAGGELFF
TRBJ2-7	-	few	TRBV7-2	TGTGCCAGCAGCGATAGCGGCCCTATCGACGAGCAGTACTTC	CASSDSGPIDEQYF
TRBJ1-3	-	-	TRBV2	TGTGCCAGCAGCCTATTACAGGGTTCAGGAAACACCATATATTTT	CASSLLQGSGNTIYF
TRBJ2-2	-	-	TRBV7-8	TGTGCCAGCAGCCCGGGTGGCTCGTGGGGGGAGCTGTTTTTT	CASSPGGSWGELFF
TRBJ2-3	-	-	TRBV18	TGTGCCAGCTCACAGGTCCGTAGCTACACAGATACGCAGTATTTT	CASSQVRSYTDTQYF
TRBJ2-5	-	-	TRBV18	TGTGCCAGCTCACCGGGACAACAAGAGACCCAGTACTTC	CASSPGQQETQYF
TRBJ2-7	TRBD1	few	TRBV11-2	TGTGCCAGCACCCACAAGAGGGACAGCTACGAGCAGTACTTC	CASTHKRDSYEQYF
TRBJ2-1	TRBD2	-	TRBV19	TGTGCCAGTAGTATACCGGGAGGAGGTAATGAGCAGTTCTTC	CASSIPGGGNEQFF
TRBJ1-1	-	once	TRBV11-3	TGTGCCAGCAGCTTAGGAGCTGGGATGAACACTGAAGCTTTCTTT	CASSLGAGMNTEAFF
TRBJ2-7	-	-	TRBV4-1	TGCGCCAGCAGCCAAGATCCCGACGGATTCTACGAGCAGTACTTC	CASSQDPDGFYEQYF
TRBJ1-4	TRBD1	few	TRBV28	TGTGCCAGCAGAATGGCAGGGGGACGAGAAAAACTGTTTTTT	CASRMAGGREKLFF
TRBJ1-1	-	few	TRBV6-5	TGTGCCAGCAGTTACAGGGCAGAAGCGGTTGAAGCTTTCTTT	CASSYRAEAVEAFF
TRBJ2-7	TRBD1	once	TRBV2	TGTGCCAGCAGCCTGACAGGGGGCTATGAGCAGTACTTC	CASSLTGGYEQYF